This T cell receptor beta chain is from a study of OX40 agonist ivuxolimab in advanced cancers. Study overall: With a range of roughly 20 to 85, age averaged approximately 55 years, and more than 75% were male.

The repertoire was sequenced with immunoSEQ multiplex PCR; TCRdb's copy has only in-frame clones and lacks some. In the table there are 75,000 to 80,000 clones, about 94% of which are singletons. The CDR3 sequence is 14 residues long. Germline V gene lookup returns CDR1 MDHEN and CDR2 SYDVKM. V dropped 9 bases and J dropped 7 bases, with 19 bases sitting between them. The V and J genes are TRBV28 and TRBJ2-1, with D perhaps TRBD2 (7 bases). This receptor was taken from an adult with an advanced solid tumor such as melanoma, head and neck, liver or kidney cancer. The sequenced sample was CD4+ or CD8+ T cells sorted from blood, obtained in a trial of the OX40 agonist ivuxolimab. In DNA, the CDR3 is TGTGCCAGTAAGCCACTAGCGAGGGGGAATGAGCAGTTCTTC. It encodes CASKPLARGNEQFF.